This TCR beta chain derives from a study of Ad26.COV2.S vaccination and SARS-CoV-2 variants. Study-level findings and limits: Vaccinees and placebo recipients showed similar non-spike TCR breadth. Total T cell responses may have been underestimated by the TCR breadth and depth analyses. After vaccination, reports described spike-specific CD8+ and CD4+ T cell responses as showing substantial breadth.

Worth noting for this clone: Its antigen is as yet unknown.

The CDR3 length is 15 residues. With V trimmed by 4 bases and J by 8 bases, 11 bases remained unmatched. CDR1 is SGHRS and CDR2 is YFSETQ in the germline V gene. Produced via immunoSEQ multiplex PCR; TCRdb's table is partial and in-frame only. The repertoire holds some 340,000 clones, with about 82% as singletons. Noted treatment: about 20 received Ad26.COV2.S at low or high dose, single or two shots; five or six received placebo; per-sample allocation not given. Sampling occurred on day 63 after the first vaccine or placebo injection. Sequenced here: peripheral blood, sampled in a trial of Ad26.COV2.S vaccine versus placebo. The source is a person aged 18-65 years who received the Ad26.COV2.S COVID-19 vaccine or a placebo. The chain has TRBV5-1 and TRBJ1-2; 10 bases map to TRBD1. The CDR3 sequence is CASSPEPDRGEGYTF. CDR3 bases: TGCGCCAGCAGCCCGGAACCGGACAGGGGGGAAGGCTACACCTTC.